This TCR beta chain comes out of a study of molecular identifiers for immune sequencing clone quantification. For this clonotype: The antigen remains undetermined.

One entry per CDR3 protein, called by TCRdb with MiXCR from the PCR reads. The table has a few hundred thousand distinct CDR3 sequences, over 20% seen once; the top ten hold about 0.8%. The CDR3 runs to 15 residues. V was clipped by 5 bases and J by 7 bases, with 21 bases between them. Per germline, CDR1 SGHAT and CDR2 FQNNGV. Libraries from naive CD8 cells were generated from 20,000 to 1,000,000 sorted cells (with 10%, 30% or 50% RNA). Sorting recovered naive CD8 T cells on a CD8+CD4-CCR7+CD45RA+ profile. Study-wide results and limits: Over 99% of effector molecules, yet under 1% of naive-cell molecules, were held by clones above 20 RNA copies. In a background of 850,000 to 1,000,000 naive cells, spiked Jurkat TCR RNA from one cell was reportedly detectable.

The TCR originated in a human donor in good health. Some libraries in this study had Jurkat cell RNA spiked in. V is TRBV11-2 and J is TRBJ2-7; unclear D gene. The sequencing sample was made of naive CD8+ T cells from blood, with Jurkat cell RNA spiked in. Sample subset: FACS-sorted CD8+CD4-CCR7+CD45RA+ naive T cells. CDR3 region: CASSLPGGSLGEQYF. The CDR3 DNA reads TGTGCCAGCAGCCTACCTGGTGGGTCCTTAGGGGAGCAGTACTTC.